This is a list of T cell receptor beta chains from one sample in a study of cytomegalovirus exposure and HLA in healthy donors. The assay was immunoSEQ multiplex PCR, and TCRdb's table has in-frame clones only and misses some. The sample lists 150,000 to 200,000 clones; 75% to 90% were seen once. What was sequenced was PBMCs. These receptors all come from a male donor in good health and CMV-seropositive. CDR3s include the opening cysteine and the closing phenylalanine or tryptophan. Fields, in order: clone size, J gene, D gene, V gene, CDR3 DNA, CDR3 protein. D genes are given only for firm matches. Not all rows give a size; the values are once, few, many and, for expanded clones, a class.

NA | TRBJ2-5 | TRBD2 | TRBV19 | TGTGCCAGTAGTTCAGGACTGGCGGGAGGAGAGACCCAGTACTTC | CASSSGLAGGETQYF
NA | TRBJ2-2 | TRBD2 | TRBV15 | TGTGCCACCACTCCCCGGGAGGGTGACACCGGGGAGCTGTTTTTT | CATTPREGDTGELFF
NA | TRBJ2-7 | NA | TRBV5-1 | TGCGCCAGCAGCTTCGGACAAGTCCTTAACGAGCAGTACTTC | CASSFGQVLNEQYF
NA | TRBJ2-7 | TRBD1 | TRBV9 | TGTGCCAGCAGCTTAACAGGGGCCTCCTACTACGAGCAGTACTTC | CASSLTGASYYEQYF
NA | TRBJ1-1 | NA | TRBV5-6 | TGTGCCAGCAGCCCACCTCTGGTTGGCCGGGACACTGAAGCTTTCTTT | CASSPPLVGRDTEAFF
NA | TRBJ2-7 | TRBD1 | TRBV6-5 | TGTGCCAGCAGGGGGGCAGGGGGCCCCTCCTACGAGCAGTACTTC | CASRGAGGPSYEQYF
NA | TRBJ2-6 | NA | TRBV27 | TGTGCCAGCAGTTATGACACCTCAGCTGGGGCCAACGTCCTGACTTTC | CASSYDTSAGANVLTF
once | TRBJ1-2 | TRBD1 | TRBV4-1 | TGCGCCAGCAGCCAAGTTACAGGGGGAAACGGCTACACCTTC | CASSQVTGGNGYTF
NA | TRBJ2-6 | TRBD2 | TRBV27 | TGTGCCAGCAGTCCCTCGACTAGCGGGAGGGCCTCCGGGGCCAACGTCCTGACTTTC | CASSPSTSGRASGANVLTF
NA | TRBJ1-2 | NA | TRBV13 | TGTGCCAGCAGCTTACAGGGCCGCTATTCCTACACCTTC | CASSLQGRYSYTF
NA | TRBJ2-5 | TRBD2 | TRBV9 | TGTGCCAGCAGCGTGGGAACCGGGACTACCCAAGCAGAAGAGACCCAGTACTTC | CASSVGTGTTQAEETQYF
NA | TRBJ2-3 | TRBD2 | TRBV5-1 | TGCGCCAGCAGCTTGCGAGTAGCGGGAGGATCTAGCACAGATACGCAGTATTTT | CASSLRVAGGSSTDTQYF
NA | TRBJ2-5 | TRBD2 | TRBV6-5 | TGTGCCAGCAGTAAAGCTAGCGGCCAAGAGACCCAGTACTTC | CASSKASGQETQYF
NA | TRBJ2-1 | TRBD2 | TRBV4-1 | TGCGCCAGCAGCCAAGATACGTCCCTAGCGGGAGTCGAGCAGTTCTTC | CASSQDTSLAGVEQFF
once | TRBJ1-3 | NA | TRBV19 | TGTGCCAGTAGTATCGGCACTATCTCTGGAAACACCATATATTTT | CASSIGTISGNTIYF
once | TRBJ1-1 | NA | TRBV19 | TGTGCCAGTAGTGGGCAGGGGAACACTGAAGCTTTCTTT | CASSGQGNTEAFF
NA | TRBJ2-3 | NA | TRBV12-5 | TGTGCTAGTGCCCGACAGTACACGCAGTATTTT | CASARQYTQYF
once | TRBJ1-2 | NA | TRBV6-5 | TGTGCCAGCAGTTACTGGCAGGGCGATGGCTACACCTTC | CASSYWQGDGYTF
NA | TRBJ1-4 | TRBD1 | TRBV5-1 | TGCGCCAGCAGCTTGCAAGGGACAGAAGAAAAACTGTTTTTT | CASSLQGTEEKLFF
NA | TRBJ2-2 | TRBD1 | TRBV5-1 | TGCGCCAGCAGCGAGGGGACAGGGATCGCCGGGGAGCTGTTTTTT | CASSEGTGIAGELFF
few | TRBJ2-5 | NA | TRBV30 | TGTGCCTGGAGTGTGGGCAGTTCTTGGCAAGAGACCCAGTACTTC | CAWSVGSSWQETQYF
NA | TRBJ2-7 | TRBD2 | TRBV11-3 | TGTGCCAGCAGGGCTAGCGGGAGGGCCGGCGAGCAGTACTTC | CASRASGRAGEQYF
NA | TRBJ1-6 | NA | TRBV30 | TGTGCCTGGAGCCCGACAGCAAGCTCACCCCTCCACTTT | CAWSPTASSPLHF
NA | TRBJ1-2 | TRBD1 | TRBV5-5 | TGTGCCAGCAGTCGGGACAGCAACTATGGCTACACCTTC | CASSRDSNYGYTF
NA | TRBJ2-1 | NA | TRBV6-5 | TGTGCCAGCAGGCCTCATTCGGGAGTTGAGCAGTTCTTC | CASRPHSGVEQFF
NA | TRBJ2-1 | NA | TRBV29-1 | TGCAGCGGTAGCTGGCCGAGCTCCTACAATGAGCAGTTCTTC | CSGSWPSSYNEQFF
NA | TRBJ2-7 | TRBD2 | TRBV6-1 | TGTGCCAGCAAGCGGGAAAGCTCCTACGAGCAGTACTTC | CASKRESSYEQYF
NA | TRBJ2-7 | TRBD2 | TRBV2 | TGTGCCAGCAGGCAGGGACTAGCGGGAGTCAACGAGCAGTACTTC | CASRQGLAGVNEQYF
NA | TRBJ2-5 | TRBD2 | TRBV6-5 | TGTGCCAGCAGTATAGCGGGAGGCGTAGAGACCCAGTACTTC | CASSIAGGVETQYF
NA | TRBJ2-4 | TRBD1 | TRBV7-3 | TGTGCCAGCAGCCCAGACAGGGGAAAAAACATTCAGTACTTC | CASSPDRGKNIQYF
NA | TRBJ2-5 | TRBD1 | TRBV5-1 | TGCGCCAGCAGCGAACAGGGGAACGTAGAGACCCAGTACTTC | CASSEQGNVETQYF
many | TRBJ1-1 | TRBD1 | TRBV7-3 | TGTGCCAGCAGCTCAGGACAGGGGACCGCTTTCTTT | CASSSGQGTAFF
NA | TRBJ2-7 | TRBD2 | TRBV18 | TGTGCCAGCTCACATTCCGGGACTAGCGGGAGCTACGAGCAGTACTTC | CASSHSGTSGSYEQYF
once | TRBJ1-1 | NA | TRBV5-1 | TGCGCCAGCAGCTTGGTTAGGACACGACCGAACACTGAAGCTTTCTTT | CASSLVRTRPNTEAFF
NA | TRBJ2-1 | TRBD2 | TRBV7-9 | TGTGCCAGCAGTCAGGAGCGGGGGAGCGGCTACAATGAGCAGTTCTTC | CASSQERGSGYNEQFF
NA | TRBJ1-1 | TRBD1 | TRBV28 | TGTGCCAGCAGTACCCGACAGGGTCGCACTGAAGCTTTCTTT | CASSTRQGRTEAFF